This note documents a single TCR beta chain sequence. This entry is derived from a study of shared clonotypes between healthy human individuals. The CDR3 contains 16 residues. V lost 0 bases, J lost 0 bases, and 8 bases lay in between. Germline CDR1 is LGHNA and CDR2 is YSLEER. Assay used: immunoSEQ multiplex PCR; TCRdb lists only in-frame clones, some missing. The sample carries about 2.4 million clones, under 95% recorded once. The TCR sequence derives from a man aged 18 to 30 in good health. Some clones in this sample may be carry-over from other donors' samples. The chain joins TRBV4-3 to TRBJ1-4, with no clear D. Sequencing was done on a sample of naive CD4+ T cells from PBMCs. Subset meaning: CD45RA+ positively selected. CDR3 residues: CASSQEVRPTNEKLFF. CDR3 coding DNA: TGCGCCAGCAGCCAAGAGGTCAGGCCAACTAATGAAAAACTGTTTTTT.